Below are 29 T cell receptor beta chains sequenced from a single sample in a study of blood T cells in healthy people across ages. A second 7 to 11 cycle PCR used barcoded and J-beta primers. TCRdb reprocessed the 5' RACE reads via MiXCR and lists one record per CDR3 protein. This table holds 1,300,000 or so distinct CDR3 sequences, around 59% found once. The sample was blood. The receptor set was obtained from a man aged 18 to 30 in good health.

V gene TRBV3-1 combines with J gene TRBJ2-1; 7 positions agree with TRBD2. CDR3 length: 17 amino acids. Trimming at V came to 0 bases and at J to 2 bases, leaving 7 bases not matched to a gene. Germline CDR1 reads LGHDT; CDR2 reads YNNKEL (reference sequence). For the CDR3, the DNA is TGTGCCAGCAGCCAAGATGTCCGTGGGGGGGCCTACAATGAGCAGTTCTTC. Its protein product is CASSQDVRGGAYNEQFF.

This chain uses TRBV6-2 or TRBV6-3 with TRBJ2-1, with TRBD1 matching over 9 bases. The last part of the DNA fits TRBJ2-7 better; the J call may be wrong. The length of the CDR3 is 15 residues. CDR1 and CDR2 (germline): MNHEY, SVGEGT. In nucleotides, the CDR3 is TGTGCCAGCAGCGTTACGACAGGGGGTTACAATGAGCAGTACTTC. Its protein product is CASSVTTGGYNEQYF.

This clonotype was counted between two and nine times. V and J are TRBV9 and TRBJ2-7; 8 positions match TRBD1. The germline V gene encodes CDR1 SGDLS and CDR2 YYNGEE. The ends lost 2 bases at V and 0 bases at J; junction bases unmatched: 4. This CDR3 has 15 amino acids. Written as DNA, the CDR3 is TGTGCCAGCAGCGTGGGACAGGCTCCCTCCTACGAGCAGTACTTC. This sequence encodes CASSVGQAPSYEQYF. Complete variable domain (other parts from reference TRBV9 and TRBJ2-7): DSGVTQTPKHLITATGQRVTLRCSPRSGDLSVYWYQQSLDQGLQFLIQYYNGEERAKGNILERFSAQQFPDLHSELNLSSLELGDSALYFCASSVGQAPSYEQYFGPGTRLTVT.

V usage is TRBV7-2 and J usage is TRBJ2-7, with 12 bases identical to TRBD1. The DNA end is more similar to TRBJ2-5, so the J call may be wrong. Germline V gene lookup returns CDR1 SGHTA and CDR2 FQGNSA. The length of the CDR3 is 16 residues. The DNA of the CDR3 is TGTGCCAGCAGCATTACCGGGACAGGGGGCGCGGAGACCCAGTACTTC. As protein: CASSITGTGGAETQYF.

This clonotype was detected only a few times. The V call is TRBV25-1, the J call TRBJ1-1; D perhaps matches TRBD1 (5 bases). Trimming left V 3 bases short and J 0 bases short, with 11 bases between. The CDR3 is 15 residues long. Per the germline V gene, CDR1 is MGHDK and CDR2 is SYGVNS. The CDR3 sequence is CASSEEAGLNTEAFF. The CDR3, as DNA: TGTGCCAGCAGTGAGGAAGCGGGGCTGAACACTGAAGCTTTCTTT.

The chain uses TRBV3-1 and TRBJ1-2; tentatively, D is TRBD1 (5 bases). This CDR3 is built from 16 residues. Looked up from germline, CDR1 is LGHDT and CDR2 is YNNKEL (reference sequence). The V end was cut by 0 bases, the J end by 1 base, with 12 bases between. This chain's CDR3 is CASSQDSLTVNYGYTF. As DNA, the CDR3 is TGTGCCAGCAGCCAAGATTCCCTGACAGTTAACTATGGCTACACCTTC.

Details on this clonotype: The junction and the germline gene differ at one end; a read error may be behind it. This chain connects TRBV2 to TRBJ1-1; D is perhaps TRBD1 (5 bases). Germline CDR1 and CDR2: SNHLY and FYNNEI. The CDR3 is made up of 11 amino acids. The CDR3 DNA reads TGTGCCTGCAGTGAGGGGCATCTAGCTTTCTTT. This sequence encodes CACSEGHLAFF.

The chain combines TRBV27 with TRBJ2-4; TRBD1 or TRBD2 may be the D gene (5 bases each). Per the germline V gene, CDR1 is MNHEY and CDR2 is SMNVEV (reference sequence). V was shortened by 5 bases and J by 13 bases, with 21 bases between the two germline ends. The CDR3 is 14 residues long. For the CDR3, the DNA is TGTGCCAGCAGTGTACGGGACGGAATGTTCCAGCAGTACTTC. It is translated as CASSVRDGMFQQYF.

The gene calls are TRBV18 and TRBJ1-2; D uncertain. The CDR3 totals 14 residues. CDR1 and CDR2 (germline): KGHSH, LQKENI. V was pared by 0 bases and J by 5 bases, with 10 bases between. The CDR3 bases are TGTGCCAGCTCACCACCGGGTCCCATTTATGGCTACACCTTC. The encoded protein is CASSPPGPIYGYTF.

The genes are TRBV27 and TRBJ2-1; tentative D call: TRBD2 (7 bases). The CDR3 spans 14 residues. Germline CDR1 reads MNHEY; CDR2 reads SMNVEV (reference sequence). Trimming left V 2 bases short and J 4 bases short, with 9 bases between. The CDR3, as DNA: TGTGCCAGCAGTTTACGGGGGGCTTACAATGAGCAGTTCTTC. Protein: CASSLRGAYNEQFF.

This chain links TRBV29-1 with TRBJ2-1; 13 bases are a match to TRBD2. Trimming removed 3 bases from V and 10 bases from J; junction bases left unmatched: 6. Germline values: CDR1 SQVTM, CDR2 ANQGSEA. This CDR3 contains 14 residues. CDR3: CSVELGTSGTEQFF. DNA for the CDR3: TGCAGCGTTGAGCTCGGGACTAGCGGGACGGAGCAGTTCTTC.

J is TRBJ2-5 and V is TRBV19; D gene uncertain. Between the trimmed V and J ends, which lost 1 base and 1 base, there was a span of 1 base. Germline lookup yields CDR1 LNHDA and CDR2 SQIVND (reference sequence). The CDR3 loop spans 12 amino acids. CDR3 bases: TGTGCCAGTAGTATAGGCCAAGAGACCCAGTACTTC. Its translation: CASSIGQETQYF.

The V gene is TRBV14, the J gene TRBJ1-4; D is unresolved. Germline V gene data show CDR1 as SGHDN and CDR2 as FVKESK. The V and J ends lost 4 bases and 3 bases respectively, with 15 bases between them. The CDR3 length is 16 residues. The CDR3 nucleotides are TGTGCCAGCAGCCGAGGATATATATTGGCTAATGAAAAACTGTTTTTT. Translation: CASSRGYILANEKLFF.

The rearrangement links TRBV7-9 to TRBJ1-6; no clear D gene. CDR3 length equals 13 residues. V was trimmed by 4 bases and J by 8 bases, leaving 9 bases between them. CDR1 SEHNR and CDR2 FQNEAQ come from the germline V gene (reference sequence). CDR3 bases: TGTGCCAGCAGCTGTCTCGGGGATTCACCCCTCCACTTT. The encoded protein is CASSCLGDSPLHF.

The genes are TRBV11-2 and TRBJ2-1; TRBD1 agrees at 7 bases. The V and J ends lost 2 bases and 6 bases, in that order; junction bases with no gene match: 4. The CDR3 extends over 14 amino acids. Looked up from germline, CDR1 is SGHAT and CDR2 is FQNNGV. CDR3 sequence (DNA): TGTGCCAGCAGCTTAACCGACAGGGCCAATGAGCAGTTCTTC. It translates to CASSLTDRANEQFF.

The CDR3 nucleotides are TGTGCCAGCAGCAAATTACAGGGGGCCCAAGGAAGCACAGATACGCAGTATTTT. It codes for CASSKLQGAQGSTDTQYF. The V and J genes are TRBV21-1 and TRBJ2-3; TRBD1, the table's D call, was not compared with the DNA. TRBV21-1 is termed a pseudogene. The CDR3 covers 18 residues.

The chain combines TRBV29-1 with TRBJ1-1, with a tentative D call TRBD1 (5 bases). The CDR3 has 11 residues. V lost 7 bases and J lost 10, with 16 bases in between. CDR1 and CDR2 from the germline V gene are SQVTM and ANQGSEA. DNA of the CDR3: TGCAGCGGGGAGTTAGGGGTTGCAGCTTTCTTT. Its protein is CSGELGVAAFF.

This clonotype was detected a few times. J is TRBJ2-3 and V is TRBV12-3 or TRBV12-4, with 15 positions matching TRBD2. V gave up 5 bases and J gave up 3 bases; unmatched junction bases: 12. The CDR3 is 19 residues long. CDR3 nucleotides: TGTGCCAGCAGTCCCCGGACTAGCGGGAGGGCCAGCAGGACAGATACGCAGTATTTT. Translated, it gives CASSPRTSGRASRTDTQYF.

This clonotype was counted once. V and J are TRBV7-2 and TRBJ1-2; unclear D gene. The germline V gene has CDR1 SGHTA and CDR2 FQGNSA. Deletions cut 3 bases from V and 6 bases from J, with 14 bases between. CDR3 length: 14 amino acids. Here the CDR3 reads CASSLNGVPDGYTF. The CDR3 nucleotides read TGTGCCAGCAGCTTGAACGGAGTTCCGGATGGCTACACCTTC.

This clonotype was counted between two and nine times. V and J are TRBV4-1 and TRBJ2-1, with D perhaps TRBD2 (6 bases). The ends were cut back, 3 bases at V and 5 bases at J, with 11 bases in the middle. This CDR3 has 14 residues. Per germline, CDR1 MGHRA and CDR2 YSYEKL. CDR3 sequence: CASSQRREDNEQFF. The CDR3 nucleotides read TGCGCCAGCAGCCAGCGCAGGGAGGACAATGAGCAGTTCTTC.

The J gene is TRBJ2-3, the V gene TRBV20-1; a weak D match, TRBD1 (5 bases). V lost 2 bases and J 0 bases, leaving 9 bases between the germline ends. This CDR3 comprises 14 residues. Per the germline V gene, CDR1 is DFQATT and CDR2 is SNEGSKA (reference sequence). CDR3 sequence reads: CSARPDRSTDTQYF. The DNA of the CDR3 is TGCAGTGCTAGACCCGACAGAAGCACAGATACGCAGTATTTT.

The rearrangement joins TRBV12-5 to TRBJ1-5; perhaps TRBD1 as D (5 bases). Per the germline V gene, CDR1 is LGHNT and CDR2 is FRNRAP. Trimming took 2 bases from V and 6 from J, leaving 17 bases between them. The CDR3 length is 16 residues. The DNA for the CDR3 is TGTGCTAGTGGTTTGACCAGGGTGGAAGCTGGTCAGCCCCAGCATTTT. Its protein product is CASGLTRVEAGQPQHF.

This clonotype was counted a single time. The genes are TRBV20-1 and TRBJ2-4; D remains ambiguous. CDR1 is DFQATT, CDR2 SNEGSKA, per germline (reference sequence). This CDR3 has 15 amino acids. V was cut by 3 bases and J by 1 base, with 13 bases left in between. CDR3 residues: CSASDMKPAKNIQYF. The CDR3 nucleotides read TGCAGTGCTAGCGACATGAAACCGGCCAAAAACATTCAGTACTTC.

The rearrangement joins TRBV4-3 to TRBJ2-5; D is unresolved. V was clipped by 1 base and J by 3 bases, with 27 bases between them. Germline V gene lookup returns CDR1 LGHNA and CDR2 YSLEER. This CDR3 is 20 amino acids long. The CDR3 loop reads CASSQVYPFSSGGQKETQYF. CDR3 coding DNA: TGCGCCAGCAGCCAAGTTTATCCTTTTTCCTCAGGTGGGCAGAAAGAGACCCAGTACTTC.

The CDR3 coding sequence is TGTGCCAGCAGTTACTCCCAGGGGTTAAATGAGCAGTTCTTC. This encodes CASSYSQGLNEQFF. The chain carries TRBV6-5 and TRBJ2-1, with D maybe TRBD1 (6 bases). The ends were cut back, 0 bases at V and 7 bases at J, with 10 bases in the middle. This CDR3 has 14 amino acids. Per the germline V gene, CDR1 is MNHEY and CDR2 is SVGAGI.

The CDR3 region is CASSLRDRVDNEQFF. The DNA for the CDR3 is TGCGCCAGCAGTCTCCGGGACAGGGTTGACAATGAGCAGTTCTTC. The chain combines TRBV23-1 with TRBJ2-1, with TRBD1 matching over 9 bases. TRBV23-1 is flagged as an ORF with uncertain function. V was clipped by 4 bases and J by 5 bases; unmatched bases: 6. CDR3 size: 15 residues.

The chain recombines TRBV2 with TRBJ2-3; D is unresolved. The V and J ends lost 5 bases and 0 bases respectively, with 15 bases between them. This CDR3 contains 16 residues. From germline, CDR1 is SNHLY and CDR2 FYNNEI. The CDR3 coding sequence is TGTGCCAGCAGTTCGGACGCATTCAGAAGCACAGATACGCAGTATTTT. As protein: CASSSDAFRSTDTQYF.

The rearrangement links TRBV4-1 to TRBJ2-5, with 8 bases aligning to TRBD2. The germline gives CDR1 MGHRA, CDR2 YSYEKL. The CDR3 runs to 16 residues. Trimming at V came to 7 bases and at J to 5 bases, leaving 15 bases not matched to a gene. The DNA of the CDR3 is TGCGCCAGCACCTTAAGTTCCGGGGGGGCTACGGAGACCCAGTACTTC. This codes for CASTLSSGGATETQYF.

The CDR3 sequence is CASSKDCRSGTEAFF. CDR3 bases: TGTGCCAGCAGCAAAGATTGCAGGAGTGGGACTGAAGCTTTCTTT. The chain employs TRBV21-1 and TRBJ1-1. TRBV21-1 is a pseudogene locus. The CDR3 totals 15 residues.